Listed here are 2 T cell receptor beta chains from one sample, sequenced in a study of blood T cell repertoires in COVID-19. This table comes from immunoSEQ multiplex PCR, and its TCRdb copy is limited to in-frame clones, with some not included. The sample has fewer than 700,000 clones, approximately 88% seen once; the top ten hold roughly 7.4%. The sequenced sample consisted of peripheral blood. These receptors originate from a woman between 50 and 59 years old with COVID-19, enrolled during active disease.

This clone has only a few counts. CDR3 protein: CASSQDRFGGETTDTQYF. For the CDR3, the DNA is TGTGCCAGCAGCCAAGATCGGTTTGGCGGGGAGACCACAGATACGCAGTATTTT. This chain joins TRBV4-2 and TRBJ2-3; a possible D gene is TRBD2 (6 bases). Trimming removed 0 bases from V and 2 bases from J, with 18 bases in between. Germline V gene lookup returns CDR1 LGHNA and CDR2 YNFKEQ. CDR3 length: 18 residues.

The rearrangement joins TRBV5-5 to TRBJ2-7; tentative D call: TRBD2 (5 bases). Germline V gives CDR1 SGHKS, CDR2 YYEKEE (reference sequence). The V gene lost 1 base and the J gene lost 0 bases, with 14 bases spanning the gap. CDR3 length equals 16 residues. The CDR3 coding sequence is TGTGCCAGCAGCTTGACGGGGTGGGCCCCCTCCTACGAGCAGTACTTC. It encodes CASSLTGWAPSYEQYF. The complete variable domain, with remaining parts taken from reference TRBV5-5 and TRBJ2-7, reads DAGVTQSPTHLIKTRGQQVTLRCSPISGHKSVSWYQQVLGQGPQFIFQYYEKEERGRGNFPDRFSARQFPNYSSELNVNALLLGDSALYLCASSLTGWAPSYEQYFGPGTRLTVT.